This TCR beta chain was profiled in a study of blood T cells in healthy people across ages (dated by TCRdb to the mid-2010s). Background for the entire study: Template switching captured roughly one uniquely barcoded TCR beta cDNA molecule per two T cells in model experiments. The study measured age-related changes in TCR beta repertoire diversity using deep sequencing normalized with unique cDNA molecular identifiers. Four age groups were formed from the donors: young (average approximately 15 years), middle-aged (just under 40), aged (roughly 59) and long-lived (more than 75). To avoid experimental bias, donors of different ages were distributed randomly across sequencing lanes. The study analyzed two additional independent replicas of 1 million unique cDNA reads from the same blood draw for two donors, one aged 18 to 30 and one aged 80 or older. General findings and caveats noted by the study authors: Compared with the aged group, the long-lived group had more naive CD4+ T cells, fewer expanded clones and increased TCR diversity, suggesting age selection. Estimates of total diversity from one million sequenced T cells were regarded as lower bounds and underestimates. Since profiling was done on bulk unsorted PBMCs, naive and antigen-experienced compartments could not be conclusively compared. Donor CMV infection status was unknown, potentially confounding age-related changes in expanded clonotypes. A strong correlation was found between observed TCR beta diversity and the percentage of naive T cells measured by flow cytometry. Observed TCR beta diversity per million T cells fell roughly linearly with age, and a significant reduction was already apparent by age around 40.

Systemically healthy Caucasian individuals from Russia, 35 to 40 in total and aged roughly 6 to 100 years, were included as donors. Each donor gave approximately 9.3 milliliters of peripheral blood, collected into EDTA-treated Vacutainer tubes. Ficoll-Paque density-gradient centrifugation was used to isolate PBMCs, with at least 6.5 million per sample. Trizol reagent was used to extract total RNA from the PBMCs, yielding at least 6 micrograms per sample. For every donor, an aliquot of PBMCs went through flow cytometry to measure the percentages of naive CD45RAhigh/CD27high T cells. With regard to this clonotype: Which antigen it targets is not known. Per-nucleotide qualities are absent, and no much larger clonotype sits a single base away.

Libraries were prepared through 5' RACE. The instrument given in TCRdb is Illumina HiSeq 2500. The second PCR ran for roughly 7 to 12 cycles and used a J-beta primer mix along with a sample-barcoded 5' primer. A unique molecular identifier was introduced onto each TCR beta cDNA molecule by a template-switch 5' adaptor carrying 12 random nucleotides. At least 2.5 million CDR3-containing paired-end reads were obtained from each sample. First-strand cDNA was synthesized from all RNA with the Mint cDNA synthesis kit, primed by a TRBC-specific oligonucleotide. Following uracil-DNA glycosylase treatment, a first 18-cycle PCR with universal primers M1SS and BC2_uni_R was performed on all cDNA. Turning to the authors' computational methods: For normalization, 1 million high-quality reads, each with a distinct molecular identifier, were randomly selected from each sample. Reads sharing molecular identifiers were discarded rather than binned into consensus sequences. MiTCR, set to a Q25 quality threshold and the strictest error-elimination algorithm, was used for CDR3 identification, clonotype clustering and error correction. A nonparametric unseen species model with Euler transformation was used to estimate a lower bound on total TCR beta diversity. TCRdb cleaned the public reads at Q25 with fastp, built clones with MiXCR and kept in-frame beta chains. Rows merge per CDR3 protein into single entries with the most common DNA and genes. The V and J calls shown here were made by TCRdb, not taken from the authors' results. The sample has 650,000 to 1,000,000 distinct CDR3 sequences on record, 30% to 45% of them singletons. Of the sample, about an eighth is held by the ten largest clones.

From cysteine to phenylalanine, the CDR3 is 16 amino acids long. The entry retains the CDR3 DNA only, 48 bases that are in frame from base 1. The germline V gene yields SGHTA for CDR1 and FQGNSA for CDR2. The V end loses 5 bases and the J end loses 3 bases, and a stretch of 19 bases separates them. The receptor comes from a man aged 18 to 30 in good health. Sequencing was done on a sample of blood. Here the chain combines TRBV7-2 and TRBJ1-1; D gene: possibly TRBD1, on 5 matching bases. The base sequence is TGTGCCAGCAGCCTCCCGGGACTCCTGGTTGACACTGAAGCTTTCTTT. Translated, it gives CASSLPGLLVDTEAFF.